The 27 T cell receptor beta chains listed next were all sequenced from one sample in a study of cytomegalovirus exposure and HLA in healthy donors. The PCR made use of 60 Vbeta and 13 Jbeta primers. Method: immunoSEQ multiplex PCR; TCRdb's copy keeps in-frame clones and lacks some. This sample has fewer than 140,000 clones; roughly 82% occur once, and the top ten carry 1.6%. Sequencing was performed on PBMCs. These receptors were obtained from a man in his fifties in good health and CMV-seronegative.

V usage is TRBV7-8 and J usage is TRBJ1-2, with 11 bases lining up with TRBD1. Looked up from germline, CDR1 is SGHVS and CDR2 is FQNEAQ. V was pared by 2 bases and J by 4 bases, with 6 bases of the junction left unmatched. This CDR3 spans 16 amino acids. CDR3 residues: CASSLLGQGGRYGYTF. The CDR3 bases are TGTGCCAGCAGCTTACTGGGACAGGGGGGTCGCTATGGCTACACCTTC.

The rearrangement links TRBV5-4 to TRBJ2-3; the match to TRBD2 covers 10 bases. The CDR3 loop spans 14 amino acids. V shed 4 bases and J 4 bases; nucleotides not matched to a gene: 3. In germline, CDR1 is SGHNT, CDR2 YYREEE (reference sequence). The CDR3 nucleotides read TGTGCCAGCAGCCGAACTAGCGGGGCAGATACGCAGTATTTT. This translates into CASSRTSGADTQYF.

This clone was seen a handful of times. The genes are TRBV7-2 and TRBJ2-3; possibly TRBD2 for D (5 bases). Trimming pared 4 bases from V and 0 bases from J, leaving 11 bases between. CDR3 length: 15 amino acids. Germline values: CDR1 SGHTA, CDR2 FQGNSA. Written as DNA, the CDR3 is TGTGCCAGCAGCTCCAAGACGGGGAGCACAGATACGCAGTATTTT. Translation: CASSSKTGSTDTQYF.

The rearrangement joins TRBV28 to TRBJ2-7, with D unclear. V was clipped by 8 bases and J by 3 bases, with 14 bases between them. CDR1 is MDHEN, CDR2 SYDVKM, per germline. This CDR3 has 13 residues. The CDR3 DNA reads TGTGCCAGCGGCCTCGTAGGCGACTACGAGCAGTACGTC. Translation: CASGLVGDYEQYV.

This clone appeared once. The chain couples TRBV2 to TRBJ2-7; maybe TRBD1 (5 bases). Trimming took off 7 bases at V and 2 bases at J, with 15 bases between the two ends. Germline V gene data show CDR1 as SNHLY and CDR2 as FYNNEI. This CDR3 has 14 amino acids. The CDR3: CASNQRPRAYEQYF. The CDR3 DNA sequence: TGTGCCAGCAACCAAAGACCCAGGGCCTACGAGCAGTACTTC.

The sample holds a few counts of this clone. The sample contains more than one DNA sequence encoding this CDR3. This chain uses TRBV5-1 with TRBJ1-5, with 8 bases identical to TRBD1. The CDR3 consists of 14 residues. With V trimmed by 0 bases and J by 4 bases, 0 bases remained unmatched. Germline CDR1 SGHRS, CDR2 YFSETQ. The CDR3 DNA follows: TGCGCCAGCAGCTTGGGGACAGGGAATCAGCCCCAGCATTTT. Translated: CASSLGTGNQPQHF.

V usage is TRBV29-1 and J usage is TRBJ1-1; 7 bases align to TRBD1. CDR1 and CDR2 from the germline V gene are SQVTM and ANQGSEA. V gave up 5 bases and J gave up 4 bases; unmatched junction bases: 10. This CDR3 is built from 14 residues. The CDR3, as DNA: TGCAGCGTTCCCGCCACAGGGGTAGGCACTGAAGCTTTCTTT. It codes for CSVPATGVGTEAFF.

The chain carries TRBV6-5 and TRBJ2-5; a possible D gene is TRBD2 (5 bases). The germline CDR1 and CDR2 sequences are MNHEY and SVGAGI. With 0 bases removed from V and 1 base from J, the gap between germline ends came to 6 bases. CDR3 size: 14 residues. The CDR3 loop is CASSYSRVQETQYF. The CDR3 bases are TGTGCCAGCAGTTACTCGAGGGTCCAAGAGACCCAGTACTTC.

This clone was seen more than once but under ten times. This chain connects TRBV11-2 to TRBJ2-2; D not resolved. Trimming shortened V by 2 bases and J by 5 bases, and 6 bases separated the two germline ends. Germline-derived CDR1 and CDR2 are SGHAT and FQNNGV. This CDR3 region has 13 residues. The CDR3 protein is CASSLYGTGELFF. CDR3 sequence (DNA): TGTGCCAGCAGCTTATACGGGACCGGGGAGCTGTTTTTT. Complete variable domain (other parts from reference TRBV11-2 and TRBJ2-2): EAGVAQSPRYKIIEKRQSVAFWCNPISGHATLYWYQQILGQGPKLLIQFQNNGVVDDSQLPKDRFSAERLKGVDSTLKIQPAKLEDSAVYLCASSLYGTGELFFGEGSRLTVL.

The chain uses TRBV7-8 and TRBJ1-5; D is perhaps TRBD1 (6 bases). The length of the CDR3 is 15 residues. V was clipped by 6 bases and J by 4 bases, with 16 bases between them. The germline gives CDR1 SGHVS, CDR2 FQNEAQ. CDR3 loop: CASSQRGSINQPQHF. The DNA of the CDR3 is TGTGCCAGCAGTCAAAGGGGGTCCATTAATCAGCCCCAGCATTTT.

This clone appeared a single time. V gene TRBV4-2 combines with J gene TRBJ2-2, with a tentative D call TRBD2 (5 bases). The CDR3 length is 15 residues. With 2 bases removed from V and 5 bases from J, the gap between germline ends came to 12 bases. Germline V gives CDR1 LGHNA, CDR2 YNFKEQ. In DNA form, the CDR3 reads TGTGCCAGCAGCCAAAAAGATCGAGGGACCGGGGAGCTGTTTTTT. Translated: CASSQKDRGTGELFF.

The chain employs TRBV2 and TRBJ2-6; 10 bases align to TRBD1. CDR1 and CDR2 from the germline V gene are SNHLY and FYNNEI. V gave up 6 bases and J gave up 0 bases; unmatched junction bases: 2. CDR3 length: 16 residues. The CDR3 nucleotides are TGTGCCAGCAGGGGACAGGGGCCCTCTGGGGCCAACGTCCTGACTTTC. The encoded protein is CASRGQGPSGANVLTF.

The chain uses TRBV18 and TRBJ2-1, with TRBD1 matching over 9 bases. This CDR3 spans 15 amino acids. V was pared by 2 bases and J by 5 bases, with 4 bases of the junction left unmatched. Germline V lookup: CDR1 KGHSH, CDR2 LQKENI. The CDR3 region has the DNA TGTGCCAGCTCACCAAGGACAGGGGCCAACAATGAGCAGTTCTTC. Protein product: CASSPRTGANNEQFF.

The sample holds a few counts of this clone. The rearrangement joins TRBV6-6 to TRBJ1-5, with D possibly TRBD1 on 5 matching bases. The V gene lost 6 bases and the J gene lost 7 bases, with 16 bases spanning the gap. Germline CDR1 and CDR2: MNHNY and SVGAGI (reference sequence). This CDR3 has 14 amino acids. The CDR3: CASRSGQGVQPQHF. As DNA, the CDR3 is TGTGCCAGCAGATCCGGGCAGGGTGTCCAGCCCCAGCATTTT.

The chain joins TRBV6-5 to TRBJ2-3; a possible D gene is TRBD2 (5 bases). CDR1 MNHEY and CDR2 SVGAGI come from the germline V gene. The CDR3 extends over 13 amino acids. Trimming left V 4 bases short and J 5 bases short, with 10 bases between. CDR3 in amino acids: CASSFIRGDTQYF. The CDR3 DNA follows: TGTGCCAGCAGTTTCATCCGGGGAGATACGCAGTATTTT.

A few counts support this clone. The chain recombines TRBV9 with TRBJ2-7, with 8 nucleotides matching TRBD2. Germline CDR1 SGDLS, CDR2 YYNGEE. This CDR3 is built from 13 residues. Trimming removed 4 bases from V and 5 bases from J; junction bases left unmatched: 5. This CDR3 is CASSPRGDDEQYF. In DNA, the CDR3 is TGTGCCAGCAGCCCGCGGGGGGATGACGAGCAGTACTTC.

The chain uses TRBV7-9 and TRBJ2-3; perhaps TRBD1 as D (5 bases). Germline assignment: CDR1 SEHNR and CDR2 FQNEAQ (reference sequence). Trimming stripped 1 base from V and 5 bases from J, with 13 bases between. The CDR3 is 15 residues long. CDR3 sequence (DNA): TGTGCCAGCAGCTTAGGGCAGGGCCGATTAGATACGCAGTATTTT. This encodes CASSLGQGRLDTQYF.

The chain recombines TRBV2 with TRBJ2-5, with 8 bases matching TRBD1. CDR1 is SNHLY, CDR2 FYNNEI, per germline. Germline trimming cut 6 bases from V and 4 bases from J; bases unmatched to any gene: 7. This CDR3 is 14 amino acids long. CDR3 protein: CASRDQGARETQYF. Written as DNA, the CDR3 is TGTGCCAGCAGGGATCAGGGGGCCCGAGAGACCCAGTACTTC.

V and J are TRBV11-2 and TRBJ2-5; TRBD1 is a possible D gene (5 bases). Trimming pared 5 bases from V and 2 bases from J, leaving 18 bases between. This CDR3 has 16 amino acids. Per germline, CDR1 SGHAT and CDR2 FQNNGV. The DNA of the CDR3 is TGTGCCAGCAGCAAACTCAGGGTAGGGCGGCAAGAGACCCAGTACTTC. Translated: CASSKLRVGRQETQYF.

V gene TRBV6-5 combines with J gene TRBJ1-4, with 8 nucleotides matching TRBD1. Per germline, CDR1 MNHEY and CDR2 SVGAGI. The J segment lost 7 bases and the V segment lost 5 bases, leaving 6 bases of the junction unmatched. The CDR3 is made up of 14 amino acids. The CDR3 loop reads CASSQRTGIEKLFF. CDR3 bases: TGTGCCAGCAGTCAAAGGACAGGGATTGAAAAACTGTTTTTT.

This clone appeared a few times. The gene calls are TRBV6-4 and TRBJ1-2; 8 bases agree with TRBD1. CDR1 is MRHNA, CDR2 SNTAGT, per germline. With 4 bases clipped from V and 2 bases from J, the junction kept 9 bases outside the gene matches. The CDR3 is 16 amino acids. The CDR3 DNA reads TGTGCCAGCAGTGCGGGACAGGACGTTCCCAACTATGGCTACACCTTC. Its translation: CASSAGQDVPNYGYTF.

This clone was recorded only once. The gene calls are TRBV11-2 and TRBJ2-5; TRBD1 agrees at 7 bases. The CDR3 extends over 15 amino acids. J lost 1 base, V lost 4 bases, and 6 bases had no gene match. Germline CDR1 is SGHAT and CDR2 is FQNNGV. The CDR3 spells CASSWRGTAQETQYF. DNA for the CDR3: TGTGCCAGCAGCTGGCGAGGGACAGCCCAAGAGACCCAGTACTTC.

The DNA of the CDR3 is TGTGCCAGCTCACCCCGGCGCGCAGGCAATGAGCAGTTCTTC. Amino acid sequence: CASSPRRAGNEQFF. The V gene is TRBV18, the J gene TRBJ2-1; no reliable D call. Looked up from germline, CDR1 is KGHSH and CDR2 is LQKENI. Trimming pared 3 bases from V and 6 bases from J, leaving 12 bases between. The CDR3 sequence is 14 residues long.

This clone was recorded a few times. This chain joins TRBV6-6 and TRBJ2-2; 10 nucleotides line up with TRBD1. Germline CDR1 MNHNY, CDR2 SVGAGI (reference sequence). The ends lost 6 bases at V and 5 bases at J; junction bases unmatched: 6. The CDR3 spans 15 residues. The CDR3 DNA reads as TGTGCCAGCAGACGAAGACAGGGGGCGACCGGGGAGCTGTTTTTT. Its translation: CASRRRQGATGELFF.

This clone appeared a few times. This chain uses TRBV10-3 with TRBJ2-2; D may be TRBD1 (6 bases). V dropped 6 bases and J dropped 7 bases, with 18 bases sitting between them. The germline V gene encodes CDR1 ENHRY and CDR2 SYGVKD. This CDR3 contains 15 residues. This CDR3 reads CAIRLDSQGGGELFF. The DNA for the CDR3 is TGTGCCATCAGATTGGACAGCCAGGGTGGCGGGGAGCTGTTTTTT.

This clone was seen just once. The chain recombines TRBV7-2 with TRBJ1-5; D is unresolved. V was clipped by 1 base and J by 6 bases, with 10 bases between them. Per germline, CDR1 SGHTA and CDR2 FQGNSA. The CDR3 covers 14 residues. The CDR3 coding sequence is TGTGCCAGCAGCTTAGATCGCGGGTTTCAGCCCCAGCATTTT. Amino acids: CASSLDRGFQPQHF.

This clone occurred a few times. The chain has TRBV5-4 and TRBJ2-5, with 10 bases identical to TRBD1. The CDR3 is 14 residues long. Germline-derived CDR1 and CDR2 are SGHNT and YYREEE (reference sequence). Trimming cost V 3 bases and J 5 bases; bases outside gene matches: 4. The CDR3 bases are TGTGCCAGCAGCTGGGGACAGGGGAGTGAGACCCAGTACTTC. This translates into CASSWGQGSETQYF.